The 17 T cell receptor beta chains given below trace back to one sample, sequenced in a study of blood T cell repertoires in COVID-19. The table came from immunoSEQ multiplex PCR; TCRdb's copy has only in-frame clones and leaves some out. The data contain about 240,000 clones, 75% to 90% of them seen just once; the ten biggest clones take up roughly 9%. Material: PBMCs or T cells enriched from blood (not recorded which). The source of these receptors is a man in his forties who had recovered from COVID-19.

The chain links TRBV5-1 to TRBJ2-7, with 13 bases matching TRBD2. Trimming at V came to 6 bases and at J to 6 bases, leaving 6 bases not matched to a gene. CDR3 length: 14 amino acids. Germline values: CDR1 SGHRS, CDR2 YFSETQ. Here the CDR3 reads CASKQWTSGGEQYF. CDR3 DNA: TGCGCCAGCAAACAATGGACTAGCGGGGGCGAGCAGTACTTC.

The chain is built from TRBV7-2 and TRBJ2-1; weak D call: TRBD2 (6 bases). The germline V and J ends were trimmed by 5 bases and 0 bases, with 20 bases remaining between them. The CDR3 covers 18 residues. The V gene's germline CDR1 is SGHTA and CDR2 FQGNSA. This CDR3 is CASSQRDSTTNSYNEQFF. CDR3 DNA: TGTGCCAGCAGCCAACGGGACTCAACCACCAACTCCTACAATGAGCAGTTCTTC.

This sequence joins TRBV27 and TRBJ2-5; possibly TRBD1 for D (6 bases). The V and J ends lost 5 bases and 9 bases respectively, with 22 bases between them. Germline V CDR1 and CDR2: MNHEY, SMNVEV (reference sequence). CDR3 length: 15 amino acids. CDR3 nucleotides: TGTGCCAGCAGTATCACGGGACAACGGACCGGGGCCCAGTACTTC. Encoded protein: CASSITGQRTGAQYF.

This clone showed up just once. This chain links TRBV14 with TRBJ2-7; TRBD2 aligns across 8 bases. The CDR3 loop spans 15 amino acids. V lost 2 bases and J lost 4; bases outside the gene matches: 7. CDR1 is SGHDN and CDR2 is FVKESK in the germline V gene. As DNA, the CDR3 is TGTGCCAGCAGCCAATCACGGGAGGGCCCGTACGAGCAGTACTTC. Translation gives CASSQSREGPYEQYF.

The gene calls are TRBV5-1 and TRBJ1-6; the D gene is possibly TRBD1 (5 bases). The CDR3 consists of 15 residues. The germline CDR1 and CDR2 sequences are SGHRS and YFSETQ. Trimming took 4 bases from V and 7 from J, leaving 15 bases between them. The CDR3 region has the DNA TGCGCCAGCAGCAGCAGCAGGGCTTTCAATTCACCCCTCCACTTT. Protein product: CASSSSRAFNSPLHF.

This clone was recorded once. V gene TRBV18 combines with J gene TRBJ1-2; 7 nucleotides agree with TRBD1. CDR3 length equals 20 residues. Looked up from germline, CDR1 is KGHSH and CDR2 is LQKENI. V was clipped by 3 bases and J by 2 bases; unmatched bases: 21. The CDR3, as DNA: TGTGCCAGCTCACCTGTAGCCCTCGGTCACAGGGGACAGACCAACTATGGCTACACCTTC. Its translation is CASSPVALGHRGQTNYGYTF.

This clone was seen only once. The genes are TRBV11-2 and TRBJ1-1; weak D call: TRBD1 (6 bases). The V end lost 3 bases, the J end lost 1 base, and 12 bases lay between the germline ends. CDR1 SGHAT and CDR2 FQNNGV come from the germline V gene. This CDR3 contains 15 residues. This chain's CDR3 is CASSLTGQSNTEAFF. In nucleotides, the CDR3 is TGTGCCAGCAGCTTGACAGGTCAATCGAACACTGAAGCTTTCTTT. Complete variable domain (other parts from reference TRBV11-2 and TRBJ1-1): EAGVAQSPRYKIIEKRQSVAFWCNPISGHATLYWYQQILGQGPKLLIQFQNNGVVDDSQLPKDRFSAERLKGVDSTLKIQPAKLEDSAVYLCASSLTGQSNTEAFFGQGTRLTVV.

CDR3 nucleotide sequence: TGTGCCAGCAGTTACGTTTCAGGGTATGAGACTGAAGCTTTCTTT. Translated, it gives CASSYVSGYETEAFF. The V gene is TRBV6-5, the J gene TRBJ1-1; TRBD1 might be the D (5 bases). This CDR3 comprises 15 residues. Trimming left V 2 bases short and J 5 bases short, with 15 bases between. Germline V gives CDR1 MNHEY, CDR2 SVGAGI.

The rearrangement joins TRBV19 to TRBJ1-2; 7 nucleotides line up with TRBD1. The germline CDR1 and CDR2 sequences are LNHDA and SQIVND (reference sequence). V gave up 4 bases and J gave up 4 bases; unmatched junction bases: 6. The CDR3 length is 14 residues. DNA of the CDR3: TGTGCCAGTAGTAGTCGTAGGGACAGCTATGGCTACACCTTC. Translated: CASSSRRDSYGYTF. The complete variable domain, with remaining parts taken from reference TRBV19 and TRBJ1-2, reads DGGITQSPKYLFRKEGQNVTLSCEQNLNHDAMYWYRQDPGQGLRLIYYSQIVNDFQKGDIAEGYSVSREKKESFPLTVTSAQKNPTAFYLCASSSRRDSYGYTFGSGTRLTVV.

Only one count was recorded for this clone. This rearrangement joins TRBV5-1 to TRBJ1-2; TRBD1 matches 10 bases. Germline-derived CDR1 and CDR2 are SGHRS and YFSETQ. Trimming at V came to 2 bases and at J to 7 bases, leaving 8 bases not matched to a gene. The CDR3 is 15 residues long. The CDR3: CASSLTGTGVSGYTF. Written as DNA, the CDR3 is TGCGCCAGCAGCTTAACCGGGACAGGGGTGTCTGGCTACACCTTC.

The chain carries TRBV6-5 and TRBJ2-1; possibly TRBD1 for D (5 bases). The V end was cut by 2 bases, the J end by 3 bases, with 14 bases between. CDR3 length: 16 residues. The V gene's germline CDR1 is MNHEY and CDR2 SVGAGI. For the CDR3, the DNA is TGTGCCAGCAGTTACGGTCGCCAGGGCTACTACAATGAGCAGTTCTTC. Translation gives CASSYGRQGYYNEQFF.

The V call is TRBV4-3, the J call TRBJ2-1; 7 bases map to TRBD2. Trimming took 0 bases from V and 6 from J; bases not matched to a gene: 14. CDR3 size: 18 residues. Germline loops: CDR1 LGHNA, CDR2 YSLEER. In DNA form, the CDR3 reads TGCGCCAGCAGCCAAGATGTGGGGCGGCTAGCGGTGGTCAATGAGCAGTTCTTC. It encodes CASSQDVGRLAVVNEQFF.

The chain carries TRBV10-1 and TRBJ2-1, with 8 bases identical to TRBD1. V was clipped by 3 bases and J by 6 bases; unmatched bases: 7. The CDR3 totals 15 residues. Germline V gene data show CDR1 as WNHNN and CDR2 as SYGVQD (reference sequence). CDR3 residues: CASSEGRGRSNEQFF. The CDR3 region has the DNA TGCGCCAGCAGTGAAGGCAGGGGGCGTAGCAATGAGCAGTTCTTC.

This clone has a single count. The V call is TRBV6-5, the J call TRBJ2-7, with a tentative D call TRBD1 (6 bases). V was shortened by 6 bases and J by 3 bases, with 15 bases between the two germline ends. The CDR3 sequence is 14 residues long. The germline V gene encodes CDR1 MNHEY and CDR2 SVGAGI. The CDR3 sequence is CASRPGQTLYEQYF. In DNA, the CDR3 is TGTGCCAGCAGGCCCGGACAGACCCTCTACGAGCAGTACTTC.

The CDR3, as DNA: TGCGCCAGCAGCCCTCAGGGCACCGGGGAGCTGTTTTTT. Translated, it gives CASSPQGTGELFF. V is TRBV5-1 and J is TRBJ2-2, with D tentatively TRBD1 (5 bases). The V end was cut by 4 bases, the J end by 4 bases, with 8 bases between. Germline CDR1 reads SGHRS; CDR2 reads YFSETQ. The CDR3 is made up of 13 amino acids. The full variable domain, rest sourced from reference TRBV5-1 and TRBJ2-2, is KAGVTQTPRYLIKTRGQQVTLSCSPISGHRSVSWYQQTPGQGLQFLFEYFSETQRNKGNFPGRFSGRQFSNSRSEMNVSTLELGDSALYLCASSPQGTGELFFGEGSRLTVL.

Points on this clone: One end of the junction is discordant with germline, which a read error may explain. The rearrangement joins TRBV6-1 to TRBJ1-5; 9 bases fit TRBD1. The V gene's germline CDR1 is MNHNS and CDR2 SASEGT. CDR3 length: 15 residues. CDR3 sequence reads: CASSDPTGGNQPQHF. CDR3 DNA: TGTGCCAGCAGTGATCCTACAGGGGGCAACCAGCCCCAGCATTTT.

CDR3 DNA sequence: TGTGCCAGCAGCATGGGACAGGGGAGGTCGGGGGGCCCAGCGGACGAGCAGTACTTC. Protein: CASSMGQGRSGGPADEQYF. V is TRBV7-6 and J is TRBJ2-7, with 10 bases that match TRBD1. The ends lost 5 bases at V and 5 bases at J; junction bases unmatched: 21. Germline V gene lookup returns CDR1 SGHVS and CDR2 FNYEAQ. This CDR3 is 19 amino acids long.